This T cell receptor (beta chain) stems from a study of CD8+ T cells in alopecia areata. Treatment here: oral pan-JAK inhibitor, 5-10 mg twice daily. Investigators isolated RNA and reverse transcribed it into cDNA to act as the sequencing template. This table comes from immunoSEQ multiplex PCR, and its TCRdb copy is limited to in-frame clones, with some not included. The sample includes 200,000 or so clones, about three fifths of them seen just once. The sequences come from CD4+ T cells sorted from blood, collected at week 24, from a patient treated with tofacitinib. This clonotype was sampled from a human donor with alopecia areata.

CDR3 nucleotides: TGTGCCAGCAGTAGCGGACAGGGTGGCTACACCTTC. Residues: CASSSGQGGYTF. The chain is built from TRBV7-2 and TRBJ1-2, with 8 bases lining up with TRBD1. The CDR3 sequence is 12 residues long. Germline CDR1 is SGHTA and CDR2 is FQGNSA. Trimming took 6 bases from V and 7 from J; bases not matched to a gene: 4.